This T cell receptor (beta chain) was obtained from a study of shared clonotypes between healthy human individuals. General study findings and limits: Generally, naive subsets (rather than memory subsets) showed larger estimated richness.

Measured with immunoSEQ multiplex PCR; TCRdb has only the in-frame clones, and not every one. The repertoire consists of 2 million to 2.5 million clones, with around 95% occurring once and the leading ten covering more than 0.1%. As for this clone: Its antigen is unknown.

In germline, CDR1 is MGHDK, CDR2 SYGVNS. This CDR3 spans 16 amino acids. V lost 3 bases, J lost 4 bases, and 8 bases stayed unmatched. Sequencing used naive CD4+ T cells sorted from blood. As for subset: CD45RA+ positively selected. The receptor's source is a man aged 18 to 29 in good health. V and J are TRBV25-1 and TRBJ2-2; 7 nucleotides line up with TRBD1. In DNA, the CDR3 is TGTGCCAGCAGTGACAATCGACAGGGCGGCACCGGGGAGCTGTTTTTT. Protein sequence: CASSDNRQGGTGELFF.